The source of this T cell receptor (beta chain) is a study of blood T cells in healthy people across ages. Germline trimming cut 5 bases from V and 3 bases from J; bases unmatched to any gene: 13. The CDR3 length is 16 residues. CDR1 and CDR2 (germline): SGHTA, FQGNSA. The authors drew 8.5 to 10 milliliters of peripheral blood from each donor. For the second PCR, which ran for about 7 to 12 cycles, a sample-barcoded 5' primer and a J-beta primer mix were used. TCRdb ran MiXCR on the 5' RACE reads and lists one entry per CDR3 protein. The table lists 700,000 or so distinct CDR3 sequences, 40% to 45% of them singletons.

This chain links TRBV7-2 with TRBJ2-7, with TRBD2 matching over 7 bases. The TCR originated in a man older than 75 in good health. The sequenced sample consisted of blood. CDR3 nucleotides: TGTGCCAGCAGCCTCTCCGGGGCGGGAGCTAACTACGAGCAGTACTTC. It specifies CASSLSGAGANYEQYF.